This is a list of T cell receptor beta chains from one sample in a study of cytomegalovirus exposure and HLA in healthy donors. The table came from immunoSEQ multiplex PCR; TCRdb's copy has only in-frame clones and leaves some out. This table has 150,000 to 200,000 clones, approximately 70% appearing once. What was sequenced was PBMCs. Receptors originate from a man younger than 35 in good health and CMV-seropositive. The CDR3 runs from the conserved cysteine through the conserved F or W. Fields, in order: D gene, V gene, J gene, clone size, CDR3 DNA, CDR3 protein. D genes are given only for firm matches. A clone size is listed for some rows: how often the clone was seen (once, few, many), or a class if it is expanded.

-	TRBV25-1	TRBJ1-2	-	TGTGCCAGCAGTGATCAGGGGCGGGATGGCTACACCTTC	CASSDQGRDGYTF
-	TRBV11-2	TRBJ2-5	few	TGTGCCAGCAGCTTCGAAGAGACCCAGTACTTC	CASSFEETQYF
TRBD1	TRBV6-6	TRBJ2-1	-	TGTGCCAGCAGTTATATGACAGGGAATGAGCAGTTCTTC	CASSYMTGNEQFF
TRBD1	TRBV19	TRBJ1-1	-	TGTGCCAGTAGTGTGGATCGGGACAGCCGGAACACTGAAGCTTTCTTT	CASSVDRDSRNTEAFF
-	TRBV4-1	TRBJ1-3	-	TGCGCCAGCAGCCTGCCGGTGAGCTCTGGAAACACCATATATTTT	CASSLPVSSGNTIYF
-	TRBV6-5	TRBJ2-2	few	TGTGCCAGCAGTTACTCCCGACTCCCGAACACCGGGGAGCTGTTTTTT	CASSYSRLPNTGELFF
TRBD1	TRBV7-9	TRBJ1-2	-	TGTGCCAGCAGCTACGACAGGGACTCTGGCTACACCTTC	CASSYDRDSGYTF
-	TRBV5-4	TRBJ1-2	-	TGTGCCAGCAGCTTGGCACTCCGTCAGGGCAACTATGGCTACACCTTC	CASSLALRQGNYGYTF
TRBD2	TRBV27	TRBJ2-1	-	TGTGCCAGCAGTTATGCTAGCGGGATGATGGGTGAGCAGTTCTTC	CASSYASGMMGEQFF
-	TRBV7-9	TRBJ1-1	-	TGTTCCAGCAGAGAGACGGACTCTGAGGCTTTCTTT	CSSRETDSEAFF
-	TRBV5-6	TRBJ2-5	-	TGTGCCAGCAGCAACTACGACAGGAAAGAGACCCAGTACTTC	CASSNYDRKETQYF
-	TRBV28	TRBJ2-3	once	TGTGCCAGCAGTTCTCCCGGAGATACGCAGTATTTT	CASSSPGDTQYF
-	TRBV7-3	TRBJ2-5	-	TGTGCCAGCAGCTTAACGGGGGGTGAGGAGACCCAGTACTTC	CASSLTGGEETQYF
-	TRBV7-6	TRBJ2-3	-	TGTGCCAGCAGCTTCGGGATCACAGATACGCAGTATTTT	CASSFGITDTQYF
-	TRBV10-3	TRBJ2-6	-	TGTGCCATCACAGGGGAGGCCAACGTCCTGACTTTC	CAITGEANVLTF
TRBD2	TRBV6-1	TRBJ2-3	few	TGTGCCAGCAGTGAAGAACTAGCGGAGGGCACAGATACGCAGTATTTT	CASSEELAEGTDTQYF
-	TRBV29-1	TRBJ1-2	-	TGCAGCGTAAACCGGGACAACCACCGCGACTATGGCTACACCTTC	CSVNRDNHRDYGYTF
-	TRBV6-1	TRBJ1-5	-	TGTGCCAGTCGAGCAGGACAGAGCAATCAGCCCCAGCATTTT	CASRAGQSNQPQHF
-	TRBV30	TRBJ1-3	-	TGTGCCTGGAGCGACAACCTTCTTGCCTCTGGAAACACCATATATTTT	CAWSDNLLASGNTIYF
TRBD2	TRBV28	TRBJ2-1	-	TGTGCCAGCATCCCCGTGCTAGCGGGAGGGCCGATAATCAATGAGCAGTTCTTC	CASIPVLAGGPIINEQFF
TRBD2	TRBV4-1	TRBJ2-2	-	TGCGCCAGCAGCCAAGATGAGAGGCGGGGGGCTAACACCGGGGAGCTGTTTTTT	CASSQDERRGANTGELFF
TRBD1	TRBV11-3	TRBJ2-5	-	TGTGCCAGCAGCATATACAGGGGTGAGGAGACCCAGTACTTC	CASSIYRGEETQYF
-	TRBV4-1	TRBJ1-4	once	TGCGCCAGCAGCCAAGGCGTGGTTCAAAAGAGGTTTAATGAAAAACTGTTTTTT	CASSQGVVQKRFNEKLFF
-	TRBV27	TRBJ1-1	-	TGTGCCAGCAGTTTCGGGGATGTGAGCACTGAAGCTTTCTTT	CASSFGDVSTEAFF
-	TRBV10-3	TRBJ2-1	-	TGTGCCGTCAGTGAGGGGCATGAGCAGTTCTTC	CAVSEGHEQFF
TRBD1	TRBV6-6	TRBJ1-5	-	TGTGCCAGCAGTCCCAGGGGGGCACAGCCCCAGCATTTT	CASSPRGAQPQHF
TRBD2	TRBV9	TRBJ2-3	few	TGTGCCAGCAGCGAAACTAGCGGGGAGAGCACAGATACGCAGTATTTT	CASSETSGESTDTQYF
TRBD1	TRBV5-5	TRBJ2-1	-	TGTGCCAGCAGCTTGTTTGGGGACAGCTACAATGAGCAGTTCTTC	CASSLFGDSYNEQFF
TRBD2	TRBV5-4	TRBJ2-1	-	TGTGCCAGCAGTCTGGGACTAGCGGGGGGTCGCGAGCAGTTCTTC	CASSLGLAGGREQFF
-	TRBV5-1	TRBJ1-6	-	TGCGCCAGCAGCTTGGAGGGGCCCAATTCACCCCTCCACTTT	CASSLEGPNSPLHF
-	TRBV11-2	TRBJ1-3	-	TGTGCCAGTAGCGAGAGACCTTTAAAAGCGGGAAACACCATATATTTT	CASSERPLKAGNTIYF
TRBD1	TRBV9	TRBJ1-2	-	TGTGCCAGCAGCGTAGGCCAGGGGGATTATGGCTACACCTTC	CASSVGQGDYGYTF
-	TRBV6-5	TRBJ1-2	-	TGTGCCAGCAGTTACTCGACTCCAGAAATACCGTATGGCTACACCTTC	CASSYSTPEIPYGYTF